The clone carrying this T cell receptor beta chain appeared once. These data are taken from a study of blood T cell repertoires in COVID-19. Trimming removed 3 bases at V and 7 bases at J, with 7 bases between. CDR3 size: 12 residues. Original methodology: Reference gene primers were amplified, and this amplification served to estimate nucleated cell counts. Using immunoSEQ multiplex PCR, the repertoire was profiled, and TCRdb retains in-frame clones only, with some absent. The V and J calls and clone size are taken from that table; D and trimming were inferred from the DNA. The table shows 150,000 or so clones, with approximately 80% occurring only once.

The sequence was collected from a woman in her fifties or sixties who had recovered from COVID-19. This chain joins TRBV12-3 or TRBV12-4 and TRBJ1-3, with D tentatively TRBD1 (5 bases). The sequenced material came from PBMCs or T cells enriched from blood (not recorded which). CDR3 nucleotide sequence: TGTGCCAGCAGTTTCCGGGGGAACACCATATATTTT. Amino acids: CASSFRGNTIYF.